This T cell receptor (beta chain) was sequenced during a study of cytomegalovirus exposure and HLA in healthy donors. Overall study context: T cells numbering some 170 million yielded roughly 120 million unique TCR beta sequences in an earlier analysis. General observations from the study: Data from an earlier analysis indicated that most TCR beta V segments were productive either about 87% or about 30% of the time.

This CDR3 is 17 amino acids long. Germline lookup yields CDR1 MGHRA and CDR2 YSYEKL. The V segment lost 0 bases and the J segment 2 bases; nucleotides outside the gene matches: 8. This clone appeared once. The antigen is not known. The PCR used 60 Vbeta and 13 Jbeta primers. Some clones are missing from TCRdb's copy, which holds only in-frame ones; the method was immunoSEQ multiplex PCR. In the table there are around 300,000 clones, about 75% of which are singletons. Sequencing used PBMCs. This chain joins TRBV4-1 and TRBJ2-7, with 9 nucleotides matching TRBD2. The sequence derives from a female donor in good health and CMV-seronegative. The CDR3 coding sequence is TGCGCCAGCAGCCAAGAAGGTCCCCTAGCGGGGACCTACGAGCAGTACTTC. It codes for CASSQEGPLAGTYEQYF.